A single sample gave rise to the 11 T cell receptor beta chains below, sequenced in a study of OX40 agonist ivuxolimab in advanced cancers. Library prep was done by the immunoSEQ multiplex PCR assay. As stored in TCRdb, this immuneACCESS dataset retains in-frame rearrangements with V and J assigned. A fraction of the clones does not appear; measured against another copy, unresolved V genes explain less than half of the discrepancy, and the remainder lacks a known reason. The sample table records around 62,000 clones; approximately 90% of these occur just once. Together, the top ten hold about 12% of the sample. Sequenced material: CD4+ or CD8+ T cells sorted from blood, taken in a trial of the OX40 agonist ivuxolimab. Receptors originate from an adult with an advanced solid tumor such as melanoma, head and neck, liver or kidney cancer.

The chain couples TRBV5-5 to TRBJ2-7; TRBD2 might be the D (6 bases). Between the trimmed V and J ends, which lost 2 bases and 5 bases, there was a span of 14 bases. The germline V gene has CDR1 SGHKS and CDR2 YYEKEE (reference sequence). The CDR3 extends over 14 amino acids. The CDR3 DNA follows: TGTGCCAGCAGCTTTAAACGGGAGTGGCACGAGCAGTACGTC. Its translation: CASSFKREWHEQYV.

The rearrangement joins TRBV21-1 to TRBJ1-5; the D call TRBD1 from the table was never checked on the DNA. TRBV21-1 is described as a pseudogene. The CDR3 totals 18 residues. The DNA of the CDR3 is TGTGCCAGCAGCAAAGTGGGGACAGGGGTTTATAGCAATCAGCCCCAGCATTTT. Translated, it gives CASSKVGTGVYSNQPQHF.

This chain connects TRBV6-5 to TRBJ1-2; D not certain. The CDR3 sequence is 15 residues long. Germline assignment: CDR1 MNHEY and CDR2 SVGAGI. Trimming removed 10 bases at V and 1 base at J, with 19 bases between. CDR3 sequence (DNA): TGTGCCACCTCTGGAGACCTTAACTTTAACTATGGCTACACCTTC. Its translation is CATSGDLNFNYGYTF.

This chain joins TRBV7-2 and TRBJ2-1; D is unresolved. The CDR3 consists of 14 residues. The V and J ends lost 2 bases and 5 bases respectively, with 10 bases between them. The germline CDR1 and CDR2 sequences are SGHTA and FQGNSA. The CDR3 bases are TGTGCCAGCAGCTTACTGGGAAGAAACAATGAGCAGTTCTTC. Its protein is CASSLLGRNNEQFF.

The sample holds one count of this clone. The rearrangement links TRBV9 to TRBJ2-5; D uncertain. Germline V CDR1 and CDR2: SGDLS, YYNGEE. The CDR3 contains 8 residues. The V end was cut by 10 bases, the J end by 9 bases, with 7 bases between. The CDR3 DNA sequence: TGTGCCCAAGCGTCCCAGTACTTC. Translated: CAQASQYF.

This clone was counted a single time. V is TRBV5-1 and J is TRBJ2-7; weak D call: TRBD1 (5 bases). Germline V lookup: CDR1 SGHRS, CDR2 YFSETQ. Between the trimmed V and J ends, which lost 0 bases and 2 bases, there was a span of 9 bases. CDR3 size: 14 residues. Here the CDR3 DNA reads TGCGCCAGCAGCTTGGTGGGGCCCCCCTACGAGCAGTACTTC. It codes for CASSLVGPPYEQYF.

This chain joins TRBV6-1 and TRBJ2-2; 10 nucleotides agree with TRBD2. The CDR3 covers 15 residues. In germline, CDR1 is MNHNS, CDR2 SASEGT. V was clipped by 2 bases and J by 6 bases; unmatched bases: 3. This CDR3 reads CASSEPAGGAGELFF. In DNA, the CDR3 is TGTGCCAGCAGTGAACCAGCGGGAGGGGCCGGGGAGCTGTTTTTT.

The rearrangement joins TRBV11-2 to TRBJ2-7, with 7 bases fitting TRBD2. V gave up 1 base and J gave up 4 bases; unmatched junction bases: 4. The CDR3 has 14 residues. The germline gives CDR1 SGHAT, CDR2 FQNNGV. CDR3 sequence (DNA): TGTGCCAGCAGCTTAGGCCTAGCGGAGTACGAGCAGTACGTC. It encodes CASSLGLAEYEQYV.

The chain has TRBV11-2 and TRBJ2-7, with 7 bases lining up with TRBD2. CDR3 size: 15 residues. Germline assignment: CDR1 SGHAT and CDR2 FQNNGV. The V gene end was trimmed by 4 bases and the J gene end by 0 bases; junction bases not matched to a gene: 6. In DNA, the CDR3 is TGTGCCAGCAGCTGGGGCGCGGGAGACTCCTACGAGCAGTACGTC. Translating gives CASSWGAGDSYEQYV.

V and J are TRBV5-6 and TRBJ1-3; 9 nucleotides line up with TRBD1. Unmatched junction bases numbered 9, after V lost 4 bases and J lost 4 bases. Germline V gene data show CDR1 as SGHDT and CDR2 as YYEEEE. CDR3 length: 16 residues. The CDR3 sequence is CASSLDRGTAGNTIYF. CDR3 nucleotide sequence: TGTGCCAGCAGCCTGGACAGGGGAACCGCAGGAAACACCATATATTTT.

This clone was seen only once. V gene TRBV5-6 combines with J gene TRBJ1-5, with 10 bases matching TRBD1. The ends lost 0 bases at V and 7 bases at J; junction bases unmatched: 4. The germline V gene encodes CDR1 SGHDT and CDR2 YYEEEE. The CDR3 length is 15 residues. The DNA of the CDR3 is TGTGCCAGCAGCTTGGGACAGGGGGCAAACCAGCCCCAGCATTTT. Its protein product is CASSLGQGANQPQHF.